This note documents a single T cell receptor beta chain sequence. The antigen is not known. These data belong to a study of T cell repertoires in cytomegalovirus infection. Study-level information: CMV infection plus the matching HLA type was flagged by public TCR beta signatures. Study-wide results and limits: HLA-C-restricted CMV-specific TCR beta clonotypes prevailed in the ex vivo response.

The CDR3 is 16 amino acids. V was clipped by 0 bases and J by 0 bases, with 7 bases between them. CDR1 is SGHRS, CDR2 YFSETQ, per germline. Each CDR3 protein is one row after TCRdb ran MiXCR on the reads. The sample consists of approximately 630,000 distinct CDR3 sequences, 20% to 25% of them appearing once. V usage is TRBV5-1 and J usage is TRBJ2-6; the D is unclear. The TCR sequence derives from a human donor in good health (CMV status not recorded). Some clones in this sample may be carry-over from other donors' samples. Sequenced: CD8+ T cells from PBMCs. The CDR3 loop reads CASSLAETSGANVLTF. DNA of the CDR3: TGCGCCAGCAGCTTGGCCGAAACCTCTGGGGCCAACGTCCTGACTTTC.